The clone carrying this T cell receptor (beta chain) was counted a single time. A Seattle source enrolled patients during active infection and followed them longitudinally. This record belongs to a study of blood T cell repertoires in COVID-19. As for the study in general: The United States, Italy and Spain provided the acute and convalescent COVID-19 samples. Sources were T cells, B-cell-depleted T cells, or PBMCs; the material itself was cDNA or gDNA.

How the authors handled the data: Amplified reference gene primers provided the basis for estimating nucleated cell counts. The method was immunoSEQ multiplex PCR; TCRdb's version includes in-frame clones alone and lacks a portion of them. Clone size and the V and J calls come from that table; the DNA yielded D and trimming. The profile shows 200,000 to 250,000 clones, 75% to 90% of them singletons. CDR1 is LGHDT and CDR2 is YNNKEL in the germline V gene (reference sequence). The CDR3 contains 14 residues. Trimming took off 2 bases at V and 5 bases at J, with 12 bases between the two ends. This clonotype originated in a woman in her seventies with COVID-19, enrolled during active disease. The sample consisted of peripheral blood. V is TRBV3-1 (or the pseudogene TRBV3-2) and J is TRBJ1-1; a possible D gene is TRBD1 (5 bases). The CDR3 reads CASSQLTGGTEAFF. The CDR3 nucleotides read TGTGCCAGCAGCCAATTAACGGGGGGAACTGAAGCTTTCTTT.